This section outlines one T cell receptor beta chain sequence together with its context. Its matching antigen is unknown. The data were obtained in a study of cytomegalovirus exposure and HLA in healthy donors. General study results and limits: The investigators catalogued about 170 TCR beta chains as cytomegalovirus-associated. Donor immune exposure was known only as CMV serostatus. Sequencing likely generated an artifact that appeared as a cluster of highly shared sequence variants.

PCR involved 60 Vbeta and 13 Jbeta primers. As processed by the authors: In a later analysis, of around 80 million unique beta chains, around 11 million appeared in at least two donors. Clones were read by immunoSEQ multiplex PCR, and TCRdb kept only the in-frame ones, dropping some. V and J calls and clone size come straight from that table; D and trimming were deduced from the DNA. This table holds fewer than 90,000 clones, under 80% found once. V was clipped by 4 bases and J by 2 bases; unmatched bases: 13. Germline values: CDR1 SGHDN, CDR2 FVKESK. This CDR3 is built from 17 residues. The origin of this receptor is a man aged 25-45 years in good health and CMV-seropositive. The sequenced sample was PBMCs. V usage is TRBV14 and J usage is TRBJ2-5, with TRBD2 matching 7 bases. The DNA of the CDR3 is TGTGCCAGCAGCCCTTCTCTGGCGGGACTAAGACAAGAGACCCAGTACTTC. Translation: CASSPSLAGLRQETQYF.